The rows below give T cell receptor beta chains drawn from one sample of a study of glioma-infiltrating T cells after dendritic cell vaccination. Only in-frame clones appear in the TCRdb table, and some are missing; sequencing was by immunoSEQ multiplex PCR. Found here are fewer than 75,000 clones, over 75% of them singletons; the top ten hold roughly 10%. This specimen was blood, taken after dendritic cell vaccination. These receptor sequences come from a human donor with glioblastoma. The CDR3 runs from the conserved cysteine through the conserved F or W. D genes are given only for firm matches. Size tells how often a clone was seen (once, few, many) or the class of an expanded clone, and some rows leave it out.

clone size	D gene	CDR3 length	V gene	J gene	CDR3 DNA	CDR3 protein
-	TRBD2	18	TRBV12-5	TRBJ2-1	TGTGCTAGTGGTAGCGGGGAGCTTCCCCGGGGCTCCTACAATGAGCAGTTCTTC	CASGSGELPRGSYNEQFF
-	-	13	TRBV9	TRBJ1-1	TGTGCCAGCAGCGTGCAGAAGAACACTGAAGCTTTCTTT	CASSVQKNTEAFF
-	-	16	TRBV7-2	TRBJ2-3	TGTGCCAGCAGCTTAGATTTGGGGCCCGGCGCAGATACGCAGTATTTT	CASSLDLGPGADTQYF
-	TRBD2	16	TRBV7-2	TRBJ2-7	TGTGCCAGCAGCTCCCCGTTGGCTAGCGGGAACTACGAGCAGTACTTC	CASSSPLASGNYEQYF
-	-	18	TRBV11-3	TRBJ2-5	TGTGCCAGCAGCTTAGTGTTGGGGAGACAGGTGGAAAAAGAGACCCAGTACTTC	CASSLVLGRQVEKETQYF
-	-	14	TRBV6-5	TRBJ2-7	TGTGCCAGCAGTTACTCCCAGGGCTCCTACGAGCAGTACTTC	CASSYSQGSYEQYF
once	TRBD1	16	TRBV19	TRBJ1-4	TGTGCCAGTAGTGCCGGGACAGGAGCAACTAATGAAAAACTGTTTTTT	CASSAGTGATNEKLFF
-	-	15	TRBV12-2	TRBJ2-7	TGTGCAAGTCGCCTCTCACAGGCATACTCCTACGAGCAGTACTTC	CASRLSQAYSYEQYF
-	TRBD1	15	TRBV5-4	TRBJ2-7	TGTGCCAGCAGGCGGGCCCAGGGACAGGACTACGAGCAGTACTTC	CASRRAQGQDYEQYF
-	-	13	TRBV5-1	TRBJ2-1	TGCGCCAGCAGCTTGGGGACAGAGGGTGAGCAGTTCTTC	CASSLGTEGEQFF
-	-	11	TRBV20-1	TRBJ1-2	TGCAGTGCTGGGGCGCAGGGTGGCTACACCTTC	CSAGAQGGYTF
-	-	13	TRBV7-2	TRBJ1-2	TGTGCCAGCAGCGCCAACACAGGGCTCGGCTACACCTTC	CASSANTGLGYTF
-	-	14	TRBV7-8	TRBJ1-6	TGTGCCAGCAGCTTACAGGGGAGCGGTTCACCCCTCCACTTT	CASSLQGSGSPLHF
-	-	13	TRBV10-3	TRBJ1-6	TGTGCCATCCGGGGGGTCTATAATTCCCCCCTCCACTTT	CAIRGVYNSPLHF
few	TRBD1	13	TRBV10-2	TRBJ2-7	TGCGCCAGCCGTCAGGGGGCGGGTTACGAGCAGTACTTC	CASRQGAGYEQYF
-	-	14	TRBV25-1	TRBJ2-7	TGTGCCAGCAGTGCACTAGCACGAGGCGACGAGCAGTACTTC	CASSALARGDEQYF
once	TRBD1	14	TRBV19	TRBJ1-5	TGTGCCAGTAGTATTTCAGGGGGAAATCAGCCCCAGCATTTT	CASSISGGNQPQHF
-	TRBD1	13	TRBV7-9	TRBJ1-2	TGTGCCAGCAGACCGACAGGGGGCGGCGGCTACACCTTC	CASRPTGGGGYTF
few	-	14	TRBV28	TRBJ2-3	TGTGCCAGCAGTTCCCACCTCTACACAGATACGCAGTATTTT	CASSSHLYTDTQYF
-	-	14	TRBV4-2	TRBJ2-1	TGTGCCAGCAGCCAAGAAGCGTTTTACGATGAGCAGTTCTTC	CASSQEAFYDEQFF
-	-	17	TRBV4-2	TRBJ1-1	TGTGCCAGCAGCCAAGATTTGGGGGGGACTCAATTTTATGAAGCTTTCTTT	CASSQDLGGTQFYEAFF
-	-	15	TRBV4-2	TRBJ1-2	TGTGCCAGCAGCCAAGAGGGCAGGGTTAACTATGGCTACACCTTC	CASSQEGRVNYGYTF
-	TRBD1	15	TRBV7-9	TRBJ1-2	TGTGCCAGCAGCCACCGGGACAGGGAGGCCTATGGCTACACCTTC	CASSHRDREAYGYTF
-	-	11	TRBV9	TRBJ2-1	TGTGCCAGCAGCCGGGGGAATGAGCAGTTCTTC	CASSRGNEQFF
-	TRBD1	14	TRBV6-5	TRBJ2-3	TGTGCCAGCAGTTACTCTCAGGGGGCAGATACGCAGTATTTT	CASSYSQGADTQYF
-	TRBD2	16	TRBV4-2	TRBJ2-7	TGTGCCAGCAGCCAAGATCGACTAGCGGGATGGTACGAGCAGTACTTC	CASSQDRLAGWYEQYF
-	TRBD2	15	TRBV11-3	TRBJ2-1	TGTGCCAGCAGCACAGGACTAGCGGGGGGACATGAGCAGTTCTTC	CASSTGLAGGHEQFF
-	TRBD1	15	TRBV5-4	TRBJ1-1	TGTGCCAGCAGCCACCACAGGGGACAAAACACTGAAGCTTTCTTT	CASSHHRGQNTEAFF
-	TRBD1	15	TRBV19	TRBJ1-1	TGTGCCAGTAGTATAAATGGACAGGGTCGCACTGAAGCTTTCTTT	CASSINGQGRTEAFF
-	-	18	TRBV13	TRBJ1-6	TGTGCCAGCAGCTCTGGACAGAAATTCCAAGATTATAATTCACCCCTCCACTTT	CASSSGQKFQDYNSPLHF
-	TRBD1	15	TRBV5-1	TRBJ1-6	TGCGCCAGCAGCCTACGACAGGGCGGCAATTCACCCCTCCACTTT	CASSLRQGGNSPLHF
-	-	12	TRBV10-3	TRBJ2-2	TGTGCCATCGGAGGGAACACCGGGGAGCTGTTTTTT	CAIGGNTGELFF
-	-	15	TRBV27	TRBJ2-5	TGTGCCAGCAGTTTTGACAGGTCCAACCAAGAGACCCAGTACTTC	CASSFDRSNQETQYF
-	TRBD2	14	TRBV2	TRBJ2-1	TGTGCCACCCCTAGCGGGGCCTTAGGTAATGAGCAGTTCTTC	CATPSGALGNEQFF
-	TRBD1	14	TRBV6-5	TRBJ1-6	TGTGCCAGCAGGAGGGACAGATTGAGGGCACCCCTCCACTTT	CASRRDRLRAPLHF
-	-	12	TRBV30	TRBJ2-1	TGTGCCTGGAGTGTATCAGGTGAGGAGCAGTTCTTC	CAWSVSGEEQFF
-	-	15	TRBV6-5	TRBJ1-6	TGTGCCAGCAGTTACTCCGAGGGATATGGATCCCCCCTCCACTTT	CASSYSEGYGSPLHF
few	-	13	TRBV27	TRBJ1-1	TGTGCCACCCGGACGGGGGGGATAGCTGAAGCTTTCTTT	CATRTGGIAEAFF
-	-	12	TRBV5-6	TRBJ2-1	TGTGCCAGCAGCCCCGTTGGCGGTGAGCAGTTCTTC	CASSPVGGEQFF
-	-	16	TRBV9	TRBJ2-2	TGTGCCAGCAGCCCGCCCCAGGGGACCAACACCGGGGAGCTGTTTTTT	CASSPPQGTNTGELFF
-	-	14	TRBV7-3	TRBJ2-7	TGTGCCAGCAGTTTAAGTGGGGGCCCCTACGAGCAGTACTTC	CASSLSGGPYEQYF
-	TRBD2	16	TRBV6-6	TRBJ2-3	TGTGCCAGCAGTTTCCTAGCGGGGGGCATAGCAGATACGCAGTATTTT	CASSFLAGGIADTQYF
-	TRBD1	13	TRBV5-1	TRBJ1-1	TGTGCCAGCAGCTTGTCCCGTGACAGGGCCGCTTTCTTT	CASSLSRDRAAFF
-	-	16	TRBV5-1	TRBJ1-2	TGCGCCAGCAGCTTGGAGGGGACATCTGCCTCTGGCGGCTACACCTTC	CASSLEGTSASGGYTF
-	TRBD1	15	TRBV9	TRBJ1-2	TGTGCCAGCAGCGCGCGAACCGGGACAGGGCATGGCTACACCTTC	CASSARTGTGHGYTF
-	TRBD1	15	TRBV4-2	TRBJ2-7	TGTGCCAGCAGCCTGGGGGTGCCCAGGGGGAACGAGCAGTACTTC	CASSLGVPRGNEQYF
few	TRBD2	15	TRBV14	TRBJ2-1	TGTGCCAGCAGCCCGGGGACTAGTGGGATCAATGAGCAGTTCTTC	CASSPGTSGINEQFF